This T cell receptor beta chain was recovered during a study of cytomegalovirus exposure and HLA in healthy donors (dated by TCRdb to the late 2010s). For context, the study as a whole: An earlier analysis of 587 of the donors reported under 300 Gb of sequence data and 117 million unique TCR beta sequences obtained from roughly 180 million T cells. An earlier analysis of several hundred of the donors used high-throughput TCR beta sequencing to judge whether each TCR beta V gene segment behaved as functional or pseudogenic. The study combined high-throughput TCR immunosequencing, statistical association of individual TCRs with disease status, and machine learning to predict cytomegalovirus infection status. Along with the roughly 670-subject first cohort, a separate validation cohort of some 130 different subjects was used. Because of strong linkage in the cohort, roughly five DR-DQ haplotypes were treated as single units for association and clustering. Using immunosequencing, the study profiled T cell repertoires from 666 subjects and related those repertoires to cytomegalovirus serostatus. Alongside the repertoire data, information on donor age, sex, ethnicity and CMV serostatus was compiled. About 280 gigabases of sequencing data and tens of millions of unique TCR sequences were included in an early release covering 550 to 800 HLA-typed donors. The aim of the study was to test whether cataloging public T cell receptors could identify signatures of past pathogen exposure. Every discovery cohort repertoire had been produced on one sequencing platform. Typing coverage differed by locus: A, B, C, DRB1 and DQB1 were typed in roughly 620-630 donors, DQA1 in about 550, DPA1 in nearly 610, and DPB1 in approximately 450. A later analysis re-examined previously published TCR beta repertoires from just over 650 donors and added high-resolution HLA genotyping to investigate patterns of TCR occurrence. Both class I and class II loci were covered by HLA typing, at four-digit resolution. A later genetic analysis used genome-wide SNP genotypes for about 60% of the roughly 670 donors, treating that subset as a discovery cohort. The genetic ancestry cluster associated with self-reported Caucasian donors included 81% of the roughly 390 genotyped donors. Across 300 to 500 genotyped donors of the cohort, an average of approximately 200,000 unique TCR beta nucleotide sequences per donor were sequenced, and roughly 20% of those sequences were non-productive. The later analysis used no new phenotypic data to find candidate immune exposures, relying instead on TCR beta sequences and their occurrence across donors. What the work shows at the level of the full study, not this receptor alone: A cluster of highly shared sequence variants was judged likely to represent a technical artifact of the sequencing pipeline. Assigning TCR associations to individual alleles was difficult when HLA alleles, especially DR and DQ, strongly co-occurred. A few of the identified cytomegalovirus-associated TCR beta chains were confirmed in vitro to be specific for cytomegalovirus antigens. Immune exposure information for the cohort was limited to CMV serostatus. A later analysis associated 16,951 TCR beta sequences with specific HLA alleles at a false discovery rate of 0.05. A further reported finding was that TCR beta sequences accurately predicted the HLA-A and HLA-B alleles for most subjects in the first cohort. Some IMGT-functional V segments, including TRBV6-2 and TRBV6-3, could not be distinguished by the 87-base-pair reads and were therefore excluded. In a later analysis, HLA-associated TCR beta chains showed more clonal expansion and lower generation probabilities than non-associated chains that were equally common. The cohort was sequenced for TCR beta chains only, and without alpha or paired-chain data the features that could be detected were limited. Several of the top co-occurrence clusters appeared to be linked to parvovirus B19, influenza, CMV and Epstein-Barr virus, according to a later analysis. A later analysis found that TCR association rates varied across HLA loci, with DRB1 alleles showing the most associated TCRs and HLA-C alleles the fewest. The authors suggested that the approach could potentially be extended to other disease states and immunological phenotypes. The study gave a list of around 170 TCR beta chains associated with cytomegalovirus. V-gene and J-gene trimming of TCR beta chains was associated with a missense DCLRE1C variant in a later genetic analysis, and the association was replicated in an independent cohort. Because some donors lacked HLA typing at each locus, the association tests relied only on the typed subset. While some public TCRs were present in many individuals, most TCR sequences turned up only very rarely across donors. An earlier analysis of approximately 540 of the donors showed that most TCR beta V segments appeared in productive rearrangements either about 87% or about 30% of the time, which broadly matched IMGT annotations. Around 16 rarely observed V segments, including chromosome 9 orphons, were excluded from the earlier analysis of about 600 of the donors because counts were too low. According to a later analysis, most CMV-associated TCR beta chains appeared to be HLA-restricted, and the HLA associations seemed to be driven largely by CMV exposure. In both the original and validation cohorts, the classifier was reported to diagnose cytomegalovirus status with high specificity and sensitivity. In a later genetic analysis, fewer N-insertions in productive TCRs were reported among donors in an Asian-associated ancestry cluster than the approximately 630-donor mean. Linkage disequilibrium might explain the correlated functional status among segregating V segments, but an unknown experimental factor could not be ruled out. Presence/absence analyses assumed roughly uniform sequencing depth across donors, an assumption that may not hold.

The cohort was made up of roughly 670 healthy bone marrow donors. At the time of sampling, every cohort member was nominally healthy, though immune exposures that went unrecorded were likely present. The donor was CMV seronegative and belonged to the group of several hundred seronegative cohort members. Each donor provided a peripheral blood sample, and peripheral blood mononuclear cells were used for TCR beta sequencing. Genomic DNA was extracted from the blood cell samples with the Qiagen DNeasy Blood Extraction Kit. V is pared back by 4 bases and J by 6 bases, with 24 bases lying between the germline termini. The CDR3 measures 18 amino acids from cysteine to phenylalanine. The CDR3 DNA has 54 bases and is translated from base 1. The germline V gene provides CDR1 SGHTA and CDR2 FQGNSA. Notes on this clone: Its antigen specificity is not known. No clone much larger than this one lies a single base away; base qualities are absent.

The library came from the immunoSEQ multiplex PCR assay. A mixture of 60 forward primers for TCR Vbeta segments and 13 reverse primers for TCR Jbeta segments was used in the multiplex PCR. The CDR3 region of rearranged TCR beta genes was amplified from genomic DNA with a multiplex PCR assay. The amplified TCR beta libraries were sequenced on the Illumina HiSeq System as 87-base-pair reads. The published analysis was carried out like this. A later analysis counted 75 million to 100 million unique TCR beta chains across the 666 repertoires, and around 9.9 million of these chains were shared by at least two donors. To remove PCR and sequencing errors, raw reads were error-corrected and collapsed into unique sequences using a nearest-neighbor algorithm that merged closely related sequences. CDR3 sequences were aligned to IMGT reference sequences to assign V, D and J gene segments. For a sequence to be retained, a match of at least six nucleotides to both a V gene segment and a J gene segment was required. A rearrangement was called productive if the CDR3 had no stop codons and remained in frame with V and J, and every other rearrangement was called non-productive. CDR3 was defined according to IMGT convention as the region running from the second conserved V-encoded cysteine to the conserved J-encoded phenylalanine. Sequences without an unambiguous match to a single V gene segment were excluded from the earlier analysis of 500 to 700 of the donors. In an earlier analysis of some 590 of the donors, a V segment was called functional when productive rearrangements were above 56.7%, and segregating when the standard deviation between donors exceeded 5%. A statistical classification framework was built to diagnose cytomegalovirus status from the catalog of TCR beta chain sequences. V and J gene assignment, in a later analysis, came from comparing TCR nucleotide sequences with IMGT/GENE-DB human TR gene sequences. In a later analysis, CDR3 sequences and most-parsimonious VDJ recombination scenarios were assigned using the TCRdist pipeline. In a later analysis, each TCR beta chain was defined by its CDR3 amino acid sequence together with its V-gene family, and reads lacking a unique V-gene family were excluded. As a way to deal with suspected cross-contamination and a sequencing artifact, a later analysis dropped nearly 600 nucleotide sequences that were highly shared and had low generation probability. A later analysis calculated a clonal expansion index for each public chain from normalized within-repertoire ranks of inferred template counts. In a later analysis, generation probabilities were computed with a VDJ recombination model fitted to out-of-frame rearrangements, and the resulting probabilities were checked against IGoR. Hypergeometric tests were used in a later analysis to score TCR-TCR, TCR-HLA and TCR-CMV co-occurrence, with a repertoire-size bias correction applied to the TCR pairs. A later analysis estimated false discovery rates by permuting HLA or CMV assignments 20 times. A later analysis grouped co-occurring TCRs with DBSCAN, adding TCRdist sequence similarity when clustering within HLA-allele-positive subsets. Repertoires with fewer than 30,000 or more than 120,000 public chains were left out of co-occurrence clustering, as were a handful of repertoires with anomalous nucleotide sharing. TCRdb holds this immuneACCESS table with in-frame rearrangements only. Some clones are missing; in checked studies, unresolved V genes explain under half, and the rest has no known cause. Clone size and V and J calls were adopted from that table, with D and trimming inferred from the DNA. Across this sample there are 150,000 to 200,000 clones, with 80% seen only once. The ten largest clonotypes hold over 0.95% of the sample.

This TCR derives from a woman aged 45 to 65 in good health and CMV-seronegative. Sequencing used PBMCs. The chain links TRBV7-2 with TRBJ2-2; the D gene is unclear. The DNA is as follows: TGTGCCAGCAGCTGGCAATACCGACTTGTTGCTTTCCCCGGGGAGCTGTTTTTT. This sequence encodes CASSWQYRLVAFPGELFF.